Presented here are 20 T cell receptor beta chains from one specimen sequenced in a study of T cells after yellow fever vaccination. TCRdb re-called the 5' RACE reads with MiXCR, one entry per CDR3 protein. Seen here are some 400,000 distinct CDR3 sequences, approximately 5.7% observed once, and the top ten hold about 15%. This sample comprised PBMCs, obtained 5 days after the yellow fever booster vaccination. Source of these receptors: a man in his thirties or forties who received the YFV17D yellow fever vaccine.

This clonotype was found a few times. CDR3 region: CASSQAGLSPTYEQYF. The CDR3 nucleotides are TGTGCCAGCAGCCAAGCGGGCCTCTCTCCCACCTACGAGCAGTACTTC. The V gene is TRBV3-1, the J gene TRBJ2-7; D remains unclear. Per germline, CDR1 LGHDT and CDR2 YNNKEL (reference sequence). The V end was cut by 1 base, the J end by 2 bases, with 15 bases between. CDR3 length equals 16 residues.

This clonotype has at least ten counts. This rearrangement joins TRBV5-8 to TRBJ1-5, with D maybe TRBD1 (5 bases). CDR3 size: 14 residues. Germline CDR1 and CDR2: SGHTS and YDEGEE. Deletions cut 1 base from V and 5 bases from J, with 10 bases between. The CDR3 reads CASSLRGSDQPQHF. The DNA for the CDR3 is TGTGCCAGCAGCTTGAGGGGTTCGGATCAGCCCCAGCATTTT.

This clonotype was recorded a few times. The chain has TRBV7-6 and TRBJ2-7; D is perhaps TRBD1 or TRBD2 (5 bases each). The CDR3 runs 15 residues. The V end was cut by 1 base, the J end by 1 base, with 11 bases between. Germline V gene sequence: CDR1 SGHVS, CDR2 FNYEAQ. Here the CDR3 reads CASSLDLGTSYEQYF. The CDR3 DNA is TGTGCCAGCAGCTTAGATCTGGGGACGTCCTACGAGCAGTACTTC. Supplemented by reference TRBV7-6 and TRBJ2-7, the full variable domain reads GAGVSQSPRYKVTKRGQDVALRCDPISGHVSLYWYRQALGQGPEFLTYFNYEAQQDKSGLPNDRFSAERPEGSISTLTIQRTEQRDSAMYRCASSLDLGTSYEQYFGPGTRLTVT.

For this clonotype: It may be a read error: a sequence one base away is much more abundant. V usage is TRBV7-9 and J usage is TRBJ2-7; no definite D call. The CDR3 runs 14 residues. The germline gives CDR1 SEHNR, CDR2 FQNEAQ (reference sequence). CDR3 amino acids: CASSRLDNSYEHYF. The DNA for the CDR3 is TGTGCCAGCAGCAGGCTCGACAACTCCTACGAGCATTACTTC.

This clonotype was seen more than once but under ten times. V usage is TRBV29-1 and J usage is TRBJ2-7; D is perhaps TRBD1 (6 bases). Trimming pared 6 bases from V and 5 bases from J, leaving 11 bases between. From germline, CDR1 is SQVTM and CDR2 ANQGSEA. This CDR3 has 11 amino acids. CDR3 region: CSVADSHEQYF. CDR3 in DNA: TGCAGCGTCGCGGACAGCCACGAGCAGTACTTC.

J is TRBJ2-7 and V is TRBV12-3 or TRBV12-4; 10 bases agree with TRBD2. The CDR3 is 14 residues long. V was pared by 5 bases and J by 7 bases, with 8 bases of the junction left unmatched. CDR3 nucleotide sequence: TGTGCCAGCAGTCGAGCGGGAGGGGGTTTTGAGCAGTACTTC. Residues: CASSRAGGGFEQYF.

Written as DNA, the CDR3 is TGTGCCAGCAGCCATAGTCTAGCGGGAGAATCTGGGGCCTACAATGAGCAGTTCTTC. This translates into CASSHSLAGESGAYNEQFF. This sequence joins TRBV3-1 and TRBJ2-1, with 10 positions matching TRBD2. The J segment lost 2 bases and the V segment lost 3 bases, leaving 13 bases of the junction unmatched. There are 19 residues in the CDR3. Germline V gene sequence: CDR1 LGHDT, CDR2 YNNKEL (reference sequence).

This clonotype came up many times. This chain connects TRBV7-9 to TRBJ1-5; D is unresolved. Germline V gene data show CDR1 as SEHNR and CDR2 as FQNEAQ (reference sequence). V gave up 10 bases and J gave up 0 bases, with 13 bases separating them. The CDR3 contains 14 residues. The CDR3, as DNA: TGTGCCACCTCGAGCGTATATAGCAATCAGCCCCAGCATTTT. Protein sequence: CATSSVYSNQPQHF.

This clonotype was seen repeatedly, ten times or more. This sequence joins TRBV5-1 and TRBJ2-1; D is possibly TRBD1 or TRBD2 (5 bases each). The V end was cut by 4 bases, the J end by 5 bases, with 13 bases between. This CDR3 contains 14 residues. Per the germline V gene, CDR1 is SGHRS and CDR2 is YFSETQ. In DNA form, the CDR3 reads TGCGCCAGCAGCCGTCCCGGGACCAACAATGAGCAGTTCTTC. It specifies CASSRPGTNNEQFF. Variable domain in full (rest from reference TRBV5-1 and TRBJ2-1): KAGVTQTPRYLIKTRGQQVTLSCSPISGHRSVSWYQQTPGQGLQFLFEYFSETQRNKGNFPGRFSGRQFSNSRSEMNVSTLELGDSALYLCASSRPGTNNEQFFGPGTRLTVL.

This clonotype was counted between two and nine times. This chain joins TRBV2 and TRBJ2-7; D may be TRBD2 (6 bases). The V and J ends lost 7 bases and 3 bases respectively, with 7 bases between them. The CDR3 runs 11 residues. Germline assignment: CDR1 SNHLY and CDR2 FYNNEI. In DNA, the CDR3 is TGTGCCAGCACGACTAGCTACGAGCAGTACTTC. This translates into CASTTSYEQYF.

This clonotype occurred many times. The chain employs TRBV28 and TRBJ2-3; D remains unclear. In germline, CDR1 is MDHEN, CDR2 SYDVKM. The CDR3 is 12 amino acids. V gave up 6 bases and J gave up 4 bases, with 8 bases separating them. The CDR3 protein is CASRLPPDTQYF. The DNA for the CDR3 is TGTGCCAGCAGGCTCCCACCAGATACGCAGTATTTT.

This clonotype has at least ten counts. The chain joins TRBV5-1 to TRBJ1-1; no clear D gene. V gave up 3 bases and J gave up 5 bases, with 11 bases separating them. The CDR3 sequence is 13 residues long. CDR1 and CDR2 (germline): SGHRS, YFSETQ. The CDR3 bases are TGCGCCAGCAGCTGGAGTGAACTTACTGAAGCTTTCTTT. It translates to CASSWSELTEAFF.

V usage is TRBV20-1 and J usage is TRBJ2-7; TRBD2 matches 8 bases. The CDR3 sequence is 16 residues long. Germline CDR1 and CDR2: DFQATT and SNEGSKA (reference sequence). V dropped 6 bases and J dropped 0; count of bases not matched to a gene: 13. The chain's CDR3 is CSAEGDWREDSYEQYF. CDR3 DNA sequence: TGCAGTGCCGAGGGGGATTGGCGGGAGGACTCCTACGAGCAGTACTTC.

This clonotype appeared a few times. The chain combines TRBV4-3 with TRBJ2-3; D unclear. This CDR3 spans 14 amino acids. With 4 bases removed from V and 6 bases from J, the gap between germline ends came to 14 bases. Germline V gene lookup returns CDR1 LGHNA and CDR2 YSLEER. CDR3 bases: TGCGCCAGCAGCCGGACCCATCCGGCGGATACGCAGTATTTT. As protein: CASSRTHPADTQYF.

Only a few counts were recorded for this clonotype. V usage is TRBV12-3 or TRBV12-4 and J usage is TRBJ1-4; a weak D match, TRBD1 (5 bases). Deletions cut 5 bases from V and 11 bases from J, with 12 bases between. The length of the CDR3 is 12 residues. The CDR3 region is CASSRDFGKLFF. As DNA, the CDR3 is TGTGCCAGCAGTCGGGACTTCGGGAAACTGTTTTTT.

The chain couples TRBV29-1 to TRBJ2-7, with D possibly being TRBD2 (5 bases). This CDR3 is 17 amino acids long. Per the germline V gene, CDR1 is SQVTM and CDR2 is ANQGSEA. V shed 4 bases and J shed 1 base, with 23 bases lying between them. The CDR3 sequence: CSVGGSGFRSASYEQYF. The CDR3 DNA reads TGCAGCGTTGGAGGGTCTGGGTTCAGGAGTGCGTCCTACGAGCAGTACTTC.

This clonotype was observed once. With a much larger clone just one base away, this may be a read error. J is TRBJ2-7 and V is TRBV20-1; TRBD2 matches 7 bases. Germline V CDR1 and CDR2: DFQATT, SNEGSKA (reference sequence). CDR3 size: 13 residues. CDR3 in DNA: TGCGGTGCGACCCCTAGCGGACATTACGAGCAGTACTTC. Translated: CGATPSGHYEQYF.

This clonotype has at least ten counts. This sequence joins TRBV14 and TRBJ2-5; D not certain. The CDR3 runs 15 residues. The germline V gene encodes CDR1 SGHDN and CDR2 FVKESK. V was trimmed by 1 base and J by 1 base, leaving 10 bases between them. CDR3 loop: CASSQALGRQETQYF. DNA for the CDR3: TGTGCCAGCAGCCAAGCCTTGGGCCGCCAAGAGACCCAGTACTTC.

This clonotype has a count of ten or more. The chain links TRBV5-1 to TRBJ2-7, with TRBD2 matching 7 bases. Per germline, CDR1 SGHRS and CDR2 YFSETQ. V dropped 0 bases and J dropped 3; count of bases not matched to a gene: 3. This CDR3 is built from 14 residues. CDR3 region: CASSLASGNYEQYF. The CDR3 nucleotides are TGCGCCAGCAGCTTGGCTAGCGGCAACTACGAGCAGTACTTC.

This clonotype appeared a few times. The chain is built from TRBV15 and TRBJ2-1, with 10 bases fitting TRBD1. The CDR3 is 20 residues long. CDR1 and CDR2 from the germline V gene are LNHNV and YYDKDF (reference sequence). V lost 0 bases, J lost 1 base, and 12 bases stayed unmatched. CDR3 region: CATSRDLVGTGAQSYNEQFF. Written as DNA, the CDR3 is TGTGCCACCAGCAGAGACTTAGTCGGGACAGGGGCGCAATCCTACAATGAGCAGTTCTTC. The full variable domain, its missing parts supplied by reference TRBV15 and TRBJ2-1, is DAMVIQNPRYQVTQFGKPVTLSCSQTLNHNVMYWYQQKSSQAPKLLFHYYDKDFNNEADTPDNFQSRRPNTSFCFLDIRSPGLGDTAMYLCATSRDLVGTGAQSYNEQFFGPGTRLTVL.